This note documents a single T cell receptor beta chain sequence. This entry is derived from a study of blood T cell repertoires in COVID-19. Sequencing was performed with immunoSEQ multiplex PCR; in TCRdb, only in-frame clones are kept and a portion is missing. Of tens of thousands of clones listed, about 85% were seen once; the top ten hold around 2.9%. The J segment lost 4 bases and the V segment lost 10 bases, leaving 19 bases of the junction unmatched. Germline CDR1 and CDR2: MDHEN and SYDVKM. This CDR3 is 16 amino acids long. The V gene is TRBV28, the J gene TRBJ2-7; 7 nucleotides line up with TRBD2. The sequencing sample was made of peripheral blood. The clonotype originates from a man older than 75 with acute or convalescent COVID-19. Here the CDR3 reads CATIRGGADFTYEQYF. Here the CDR3 DNA reads TGTGCCACCATTAGGGGAGGGGCCGATTTTACATACGAGCAGTACTTC. Using reference TRBV28 and TRBJ2-7 for the parts outside the CDR3, the full variable domain is DVKVTQSSRYLVKRTGEKVFLECVQDMDHENMFWYRQDPGLGLRLIYFSYDVKMKEKGDIPEGYSVSREKKERFSLILESASTNQTSMYLCATIRGGADFTYEQYFGPGTRLTVT.